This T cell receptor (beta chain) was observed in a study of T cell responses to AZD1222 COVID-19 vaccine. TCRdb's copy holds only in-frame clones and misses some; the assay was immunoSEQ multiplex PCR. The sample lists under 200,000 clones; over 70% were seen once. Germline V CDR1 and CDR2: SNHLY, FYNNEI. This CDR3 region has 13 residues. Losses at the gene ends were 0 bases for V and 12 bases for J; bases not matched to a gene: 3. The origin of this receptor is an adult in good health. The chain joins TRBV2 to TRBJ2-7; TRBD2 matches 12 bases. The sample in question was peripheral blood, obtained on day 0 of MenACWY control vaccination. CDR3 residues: CASSEATSGSRYF. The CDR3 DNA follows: TGTGCCAGCAGTGAAGCGACTAGCGGGAGTCGGTACTTC.